This is a list of T cell receptor beta chains from one sample in a study of blood T cell repertoires in COVID-19. Sequenced by immunoSEQ multiplex PCR; TCRdb stores in-frame clones only, minus some. This sample has about 240,000 clones, with roughly four fifths found just once. Material for sequencing was peripheral blood. The receptors come from a woman between 55 and 75 years old with active or convalescent COVID-19. Both conserved end residues are part of each CDR3. The order of the fields is V gene, J gene, clone size, D gene, CDR3 protein, CDR3 DNA. A D gene is named only where the DNA matches it firmly. Size is stated for part of the rows, as once, few or many counts, or as a class when the clone is expanded.

>TRBV24-1|TRBJ1-2|once|TRBD1
CATSVRLDRPTRENYGYTF
TGTGCCACCAGTGTTCGCCTGGACAGGCCCACCCGAGAGAACTATGGCTACACCTTC
>TRBV7-3|TRBJ2-2|NA|TRBD2
CASSLIGGGSTGELFF
TGTGCCAGCAGCTTAATCGGCGGGGGGTCCACCGGGGAGCTGTTTTTT
>TRBV5-1|TRBJ1-1|NA|TRBD1
CASSPGDRWSTEAFF
TGCGCCAGCAGCCCGGGGGACAGATGGAGCACTGAAGCTTTCTTT
>TRBV10-2|TRBJ2-3|NA|TRBD2
CASRRGLAVDTDTQYF
TGCGCCAGCAGGAGGGGACTAGCGGTAGATACAGATACGCAGTATTTT
>TRBV11-3|TRBJ2-3|NA|NA
CASSLETSGWAGGLTDTQYF
TGTGCCAGCAGCTTAGAAACGAGCGGTTGGGCAGGGGGGCTAACAGATACGCAGTATTTT
>TRBV6-5|TRBJ1-2|NA|TRBD1
CASSPGQGGYGYTF
TGTGCCAGCAGCCCGGGACAGGGGGGCTATGGCTACACCTTC
>TRBV6-6|TRBJ2-7|NA|TRBD1
CASSYSRDRVYEQYF
TGTGCCAGCAGTTACTCGAGGGACAGGGTTTACGAGCAGTACTTC
>TRBV29-1|TRBJ2-2|NA|TRBD1
CSVRRGLRTGELFF
TGCAGCGTTCGCAGGGGGCTGAGGACCGGGGAGCTGTTTTTT
>TRBV24-1|TRBJ1-5|few|TRBD1
CATQDRDNQPQHF
TGTGCCACACAGGACAGGGACAATCAGCCCCAGCATTTT
>TRBV18|TRBJ1-6|NA|NA
CASSPRLGAGSPLHF
TGTGCCAGCTCACCACGGCTAGGGGCAGGGTCACCCCTCCACTTT
>TRBV3-1/TRBV3-2|TRBJ2-2|once|NA
CASSQAWGGGGELFF
TGTGCCAGCAGCCAAGCCTGGGGGGGCGGCGGGGAGCTGTTTTTT
>TRBV11-2|TRBJ1-5|NA|NA
CATPDQPQHF
TGTGCCACCCCAGATCAGCCCCAGCATTTT
>TRBV5-6|TRBJ1-1|NA|NA
CASSLGGRMNTEAFF
TGTGCCAGCAGCTTGGGAGGAAGGATGAACACTGAAGCTTTCTTT
>TRBV29-1|TRBJ1-1|NA|TRBD1
CSADRGRNTEAFF
TGCAGCGCTGACAGGGGGCGTAACACTGAAGCTTTCTTT
>TRBV7-6|TRBJ1-1|few|NA
CASSLQGPPFGEAFF
TGTGCCAGCAGCTTACAGGGGCCCCCGTTTGGAGAAGCTTTCTTT
>TRBV6-5|TRBJ1-6|few|TRBD1
CASTRGQGDSPLHF
TGTGCCAGCACCCGGGGACAGGGAGATTCACCCCTCCACTTT
>TRBV5-1|TRBJ2-7|NA|TRBD1
CASSLRDRAYEQYF
TGCGCCAGCAGCTTACGGGACAGAGCCTACGAGCAGTACTTC
>TRBV18|TRBJ1-6|NA|NA
CASSNRQPSSRQGNSPLHF
TGTGCCAGCTCAAATAGACAGCCTTCCTCTCGGCAAGGAAATTCACCCCTCCACTTT
>TRBV3-1/TRBV3-2|TRBJ2-1|NA|TRBD2
CASSQARTSGAYNEQFF
TGTGCCAGCAGCCAAGCCCGGACTAGCGGGGCCTACAATGAGCAGTTCTTC
>TRBV29-1|TRBJ1-2|NA|NA
CSVEGRRDYGYTF
TGCAGCGTTGAAGGTCGCAGGGACTATGGCTACACCTTC
>TRBV15|TRBJ2-3|NA|TRBD1
CATSRAAGTGGAVDTQYF
TGTGCCACCAGCAGAGCCGCCGGAACAGGGGGCGCGGTGGATACGCAGTATTTT
>TRBV19|TRBJ1-1|NA|NA
CASKPWGGNTEAFF
TGTGCCAGTAAACCGTGGGGGGGGAACACTGAAGCTTTCTTT
>TRBV9|TRBJ1-3|NA|NA
CASSVESSSGNTIYF
TGTGCCAGCAGCGTAGAGAGTTCCTCTGGAAACACCATATATTTT
>TRBV7-9|TRBJ1-4|NA|NA
CASSFRTQGSGEKLFF
TGTGCCAGCAGCTTTCGTACACAGGGTAGTGGTGAAAAACTGTTTTTT
>TRBV6-5|TRBJ2-7|NA|TRBD1
CASSSRTGSYEQYF
TGTGCCAGCAGTTCCCGGACAGGGAGCTACGAGCAGTACTTC
>TRBV11-2|TRBJ2-5|NA|NA
CASSLGGTQYF
TGTGCCAGCAGCTTAGGAGGGACCCAGTACTTC
>TRBV7-9|TRBJ1-3|NA|NA
CASSLSTDISPGNTIYF
TGTGCCAGCAGCTTAAGTACGGACATTTCCCCTGGAAACACCATATATTTT